The 29 T cell receptor beta chains reported below all come from one sample, sequenced in a study of control samples from healthy donors and cancer patients. Profiled with immunoSEQ multiplex PCR; TCRdb holds only in-frame clones, not every one. The sample lists about 86,000 clones; over 90% were seen once. Input material: blood. The receptors derive from a woman aged 30 to 39 in good health.

This clone was counted between two and nine times. This chain links TRBV5-8 with TRBJ1-4; D is unresolved. Germline V lookup: CDR1 SGHTS, CDR2 YDEGEE. The CDR3 runs 12 residues. V lost 2 bases to trimming and J lost 8 bases, with 7 bases between them. This chain's CDR3 is CASSFTTEKLFF. CDR3 nucleotides: TGTGCCAGCAGCTTTACGACAGAAAAACTGTTTTTT.

The V call is TRBV5-6, the J call TRBJ1-4; no clear D gene. The CDR3 loop spans 18 amino acids. Looked up from germline, CDR1 is SGHDT and CDR2 is YYEEEE. V lost 6 bases, J lost 0 bases, and 21 bases lay in between. As DNA, the CDR3 is TGTGCCAGCACCATGGGCGGAGACGACGTAGCAACTAATGAAAAACTGTTTTTT. It specifies CASTMGGDDVATNEKLFF.

This chain uses TRBV14 with TRBJ1-1; D call uncertain. Germline CDR1 reads SGHDN; CDR2 reads FVKESK. With 1 base removed from V and 0 bases from J, the gap between germline ends came to 9 bases. CDR3 length: 15 amino acids. The CDR3 bases are TGTGCCAGCAGCCAAGGTCCCAGCCTGAACACTGAAGCTTTCTTT. Protein product: CASSQGPSLNTEAFF.

V usage is TRBV28 and J usage is TRBJ2-7, with 10 bases fitting TRBD2. This CDR3 contains 15 residues. CDR1 is MDHEN and CDR2 is SYDVKM in the germline V gene. With V trimmed by 8 bases and J by 7 bases, 14 bases remained unmatched. The CDR3 is CASSLGGGLAVEQYF. CDR3 bases: TGTGCCAGCTCGCTAGGGGGCGGACTAGCGGTAGAGCAGTACTTC. The whole variable domain, remainder taken from reference TRBV28 and TRBJ2-7, is DVKVTQSSRYLVKRTGEKVFLECVQDMDHENMFWYRQDPGLGLRLIYFSYDVKMKEKGDIPEGYSVSREKKERFSLILESASTNQTSMYLCASSLGGGLAVEQYFGPGTRLTVT.

This clone was counted a single time. The chain couples TRBV11-3 to TRBJ2-7, with D unresolved. The germline CDR1 and CDR2 sequences are SGHNT and YENEEA. This CDR3 has 13 amino acids. The V end lost 0 bases, the J end lost 5 bases, and 8 bases lay between the germline ends. The CDR3 bases are TGTGCCAGCAGCTTAGAGGTGCGACACGAGCAGTACTTC. Residues: CASSLEVRHEQYF.

The CDR3 nucleotides read TGTGCCAGCAGTTTATTGGCAGGGTCCAACTATGGCTACACCTTC. It is translated as CASSLLAGSNYGYTF. The rearrangement uses TRBV28 and TRBJ1-2, with D possibly matching TRBD1 (5 bases). V shed 1 base and J shed 2 bases, with 11 bases lying between them. Germline CDR1 reads MDHEN; CDR2 reads SYDVKM. The CDR3 runs 15 residues.

V gene TRBV6-2 or TRBV6-3 combines with J gene TRBJ2-1; no clear D gene. V was trimmed by 5 bases and J by 7 bases, leaving 21 bases between them. Germline CDR1 and CDR2: MNHEY and SVGEGT. The CDR3 extends over 16 amino acids. The CDR3 sequence is CASSRAPGPRKNEQFF. The DNA for the CDR3 is TGTGCCAGCAGTCGGGCTCCGGGTCCAAGGAAAAATGAGCAGTTCTTC.

This clone has just one count. This chain connects TRBV5-1 to TRBJ2-2, with D perhaps assigned TRBD1 or TRBD2 (7 bases each). The V end was cut by 0 bases, the J end by 1 base, with 16 bases between. The CDR3 length is 18 residues. Germline lookup yields CDR1 SGHRS and CDR2 YFSETQ. The CDR3 loop reads CASSLAKGASGNTGELFF. For the CDR3, the DNA is TGCGCCAGCAGCTTGGCCAAGGGGGCTAGCGGGAACACCGGGGAGCTGTTTTTT.

The V call is TRBV6-1, the J call TRBJ2-1; D is uncertain. CDR3 length: 15 amino acids. Germline V gene data show CDR1 as MNHNS and CDR2 as SASEGT. Between the trimmed V and J ends, which lost 0 bases and 4 bases, there was a span of 10 bases. CDR3 in amino acids: CASSEATSSYNEQFF. Here the CDR3 DNA reads TGTGCCAGCAGTGAAGCGACCAGTTCTTACAATGAGCAGTTCTTC.

The genes are TRBV3-1 (or the pseudogene TRBV3-2) and TRBJ1-5, with D perhaps matching TRBD1 (5 bases). Trimming pared 0 bases from V and 9 bases from J, leaving 12 bases between. The CDR3 has 14 amino acids. The germline gives CDR1 LGHDT, CDR2 YNNKEL (reference sequence). CDR3 region: CASSQDLGATPQHF. Written as DNA, the CDR3 is TGTGCCAGCAGCCAAGATCTAGGGGCCACGCCCCAGCATTTT.

This clone was observed once. The J gene is TRBJ1-2, the V gene TRBV7-3; D ambiguous. Trimming shortened V by 7 bases and J by 3 bases, and 12 bases separated the two germline ends. Germline V gives CDR1 SGHTA, CDR2 FQGTGA. CDR3 length: 13 residues. CDR3 loop: CASNLALDYGYTF. The CDR3 DNA sequence: TGTGCCAGCAACCTCGCCCTGGACTATGGCTACACCTTC.

This clone was detected only once. This chain joins TRBV19 and TRBJ1-5; 7 bases agree with TRBD1. Germline V gives CDR1 LNHDA, CDR2 SQIVND (reference sequence). Trimming removed 8 bases from V and 6 bases from J; junction bases left unmatched: 7. The CDR3 has 13 amino acids. The CDR3 nucleotides are TGTGCCAGTGCTTCGACAGGGTTTCAGCCCCAGCATTTT. Translation: CASASTGFQPQHF.

This chain uses TRBV9 with TRBJ2-1; 12 nucleotides agree with TRBD2. Germline V gene data show CDR1 as SGDLS and CDR2 as YYNGEE. CDR3 length equals 16 residues. The J segment lost 4 bases and the V segment lost 0 bases, leaving 2 bases of the junction unmatched. The CDR3 sequence: CASSVGGLAGYNEQFF. For the CDR3, the DNA is TGTGCCAGCAGCGTAGGTGGACTAGCGGGATACAATGAGCAGTTCTTC.

J is TRBJ1-4 and V is TRBV4-2; 8 bases fit TRBD1. From germline, CDR1 is LGHNA and CDR2 YNFKEQ. The CDR3 is 16 residues long. V lost 0 bases, J lost 8 bases, and 8 bases stayed unmatched. CDR3 sequence reads: CASSQEFGQGAEKLFF. DNA for the CDR3: TGTGCCAGCAGCCAAGAGTTTGGACAGGGAGCCGAAAAACTGTTTTTT.

This clone showed up just once. The chain has TRBV28 and TRBJ1-4; unclear D gene. With 2 bases removed from V and 8 bases from J, the gap between germline ends came to 21 bases. In germline, CDR1 is MDHEN, CDR2 SYDVKM. This CDR3 spans 17 amino acids. The CDR3 reads CASSLTFLGYRGEKLFF. CDR3 in DNA: TGTGCCAGCAGTTTAACTTTCTTGGGTTACAGAGGAGAAAAACTGTTTTTT.

V gene TRBV5-5 combines with J gene TRBJ1-3; no firm D call. V shed 2 bases and J shed 0 bases, with 9 bases lying between them. From germline, CDR1 is SGHKS and CDR2 YYEKEE (reference sequence). The CDR3 covers 15 residues. CDR3: CASSFSRSSGNTIYF. The CDR3 nucleotides are TGTGCCAGCAGCTTCTCAAGGAGCTCTGGAAACACCATATATTTT.

This clone was recorded only once. The chain links TRBV9 to TRBJ2-7; tentatively, D is TRBD1 or TRBD2 (5 bases each). CDR1 is SGDLS and CDR2 is YYNGEE in the germline V gene. This CDR3 is 14 amino acids long. The ends were cut back, 6 bases at V and 5 bases at J, with 18 bases in the middle. The CDR3 DNA reads as TGTGCCAGCAACTCTAGAGGGGCCGCTAACGAGCAGTACTTC. Its translation: CASNSRGAANEQYF.

The J gene is TRBJ2-4, the V gene TRBV19; D is unresolved. The CDR3 extends over 15 amino acids. Germline assignment: CDR1 LNHDA and CDR2 SQIVND (reference sequence). Trimming shortened V by 2 bases and J by 5 bases, and 13 bases separated the two germline ends. Written as DNA, the CDR3 is TGTGCCAGTAGTATAATGGGCCTACACCAAAACATTCAGTACTTC. It specifies CASSIMGLHQNIQYF.

This clone was observed a few times. The same CDR3 arises from other DNA sequences in this sample as well. This rearrangement joins TRBV30 to TRBJ1-5; TRBD1 matches 7 bases. CDR1 and CDR2 from the germline V gene are GTSNPN and SVGIG (reference sequence). V gave up 1 base and J gave up 6 bases; unmatched junction bases: 3. The CDR3 consists of 13 residues. The CDR3 is CAWSDRGGQPQHF. The CDR3, as DNA: TGTGCCTGGAGTGACAGGGGAGGTCAGCCCCAGCATTTT.

This rearrangement joins TRBV4-2 to TRBJ2-1, with 10 bases fitting TRBD2. Germline V gene sequence: CDR1 LGHNA, CDR2 YNFKEQ. V lost 0 bases and J lost 7; bases outside the gene matches: 6. The CDR3 consists of 16 residues. CDR3 coding DNA: TGTGCCAGCAGCCAAGAACTCCCTAGCGGGGGTAATGAGCAGTTCTTC. This encodes CASSQELPSGGNEQFF.

The chain carries TRBV10-1 and TRBJ2-1; 7 bases fit TRBD2. The CDR3 covers 15 residues. V was clipped by 2 bases and J by 8 bases; unmatched bases: 9. Looked up from germline, CDR1 is WNHNN and CDR2 is SYGVQD (reference sequence). The CDR3 spells CASSEGLVSYDEQFF. The CDR3 nucleotides are TGCGCCAGCAGTGAGGGACTAGTGAGTTATGATGAGCAGTTCTTC.

The chain recombines TRBV6-5 with TRBJ1-4; weak D call: TRBD1 (5 bases). The CDR3 sequence is 16 residues long. The germline V gene encodes CDR1 MNHEY and CDR2 SVGAGI. The ends were cut back, 0 bases at V and 7 bases at J, with 15 bases in the middle. DNA of the CDR3: TGTGCCAGCAGTTACTCGGTCAGGGCGATAGGTGAAAAACTGTTTTTT. Its protein product is CASSYSVRAIGEKLFF.

The chain combines TRBV11-3 with TRBJ2-7, with 9 bases aligning to TRBD1. CDR1 and CDR2 (germline): SGHNT, YENEEA. The CDR3 has 15 amino acids. V lost 3 bases to trimming and J lost 6 bases; unmatched junction nucleotides: 9. CDR3 nucleotides: TGTGCCAGCAGCTTTAGGGGGACAGGGTCATCCGAGCAGTACTTC. Translating gives CASSFRGTGSSEQYF.

The V and J genes are TRBV4-2 and TRBJ2-3; TRBD1 matches 11 bases. J gave up 5 bases and V 0 bases, and 4 bases lay outside the gene matches. This CDR3 has 16 amino acids. The germline V gene encodes CDR1 LGHNA and CDR2 YNFKEQ. This CDR3 is CASSQDKGQGVDTQYF. The CDR3 DNA reads TGTGCCAGCAGCCAAGATAAGGGACAGGGGGTAGATACGCAGTATTTT.

CDR3 protein: CASSGSVETQYF. The CDR3 coding sequence is TGTGCCAGCAGCGGGAGTGTGGAGACCCAGTACTTC. The chain couples TRBV3-1 (or the pseudogene TRBV3-2) to TRBJ2-5; D is perhaps TRBD2 (5 bases). The germline gives CDR1 LGHDT, CDR2 YNNKEL (reference sequence). V shed 5 bases and J shed 5 bases, with 9 bases lying between them. CDR3 length equals 12 residues.

The chain uses TRBV2 and TRBJ2-5; D gene ambiguous. The CDR3 length is 14 residues. Looked up from germline, CDR1 is SNHLY and CDR2 is FYNNEI. The V end was cut by 3 bases, the J end by 1 base, with 9 bases between. CDR3 DNA sequence: TGTGCCAGCAGTGACGTCTATTCCCAAGAGACCCAGTACTTC. Protein product: CASSDVYSQETQYF.

V usage is TRBV5-1 and J usage is TRBJ2-7, with a tentative D call TRBD2 (6 bases). V was clipped by 0 bases and J by 0 bases, with 10 bases between them. The CDR3 contains 15 residues. The germline V gene has CDR1 SGHRS and CDR2 YFSETQ. CDR3 sequence: CASSLAAGISYEQYF. In DNA, the CDR3 is TGCGCCAGCAGCTTGGCCGCGGGGATCTCCTACGAGCAGTACTTC.

The rearrangement links TRBV2 to TRBJ2-3; D might be TRBD2 (5 bases). Trimming shortened V by 4 bases and J by 5 bases, and 7 bases separated the two germline ends. Germline V CDR1 and CDR2: SNHLY, FYNNEI. There are 12 residues in the CDR3. The CDR3 reads CASSVRGDTQYF. For the CDR3, the DNA is TGTGCCAGCAGTGTTCGGGGAGATACGCAGTATTTT.

The chain carries TRBV6-5 and TRBJ2-2, with unresolved D. The germline CDR1 and CDR2 sequences are MNHEY and SVGAGI. This CDR3 contains 14 residues. V was clipped by 6 bases and J by 1 base, with 9 bases between them. The chain's CDR3 is CASSLQVNTGELFF. The CDR3 DNA is TGTGCCAGCAGCCTTCAGGTGAACACCGGGGAGCTGTTTTTT.